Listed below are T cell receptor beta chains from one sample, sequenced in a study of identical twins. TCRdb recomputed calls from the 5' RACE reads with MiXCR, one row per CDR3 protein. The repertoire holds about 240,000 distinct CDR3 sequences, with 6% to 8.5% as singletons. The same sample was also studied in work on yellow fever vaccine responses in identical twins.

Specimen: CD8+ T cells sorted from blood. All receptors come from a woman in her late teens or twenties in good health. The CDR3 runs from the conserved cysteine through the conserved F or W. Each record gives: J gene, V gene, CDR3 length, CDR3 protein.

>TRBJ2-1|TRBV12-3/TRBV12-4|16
CASSWTSPGAYNEQFF
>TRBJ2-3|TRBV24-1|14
CATSGDRLADTQYF
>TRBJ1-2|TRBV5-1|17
CASSLYSRDLANYGYTF
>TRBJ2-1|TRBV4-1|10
CASSQVEQFF
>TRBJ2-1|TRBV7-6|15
CASSLYGQGTNEQFF
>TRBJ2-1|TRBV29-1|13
CSVAQGVGNEQFF
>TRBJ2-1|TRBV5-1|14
CASSPSGRANEQFF
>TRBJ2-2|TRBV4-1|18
CASSHITGALGDTGELFF
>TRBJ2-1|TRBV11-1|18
CAIPSTSGGRSSYNEQFF
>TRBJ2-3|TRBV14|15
CASSKKTSRADTQYF